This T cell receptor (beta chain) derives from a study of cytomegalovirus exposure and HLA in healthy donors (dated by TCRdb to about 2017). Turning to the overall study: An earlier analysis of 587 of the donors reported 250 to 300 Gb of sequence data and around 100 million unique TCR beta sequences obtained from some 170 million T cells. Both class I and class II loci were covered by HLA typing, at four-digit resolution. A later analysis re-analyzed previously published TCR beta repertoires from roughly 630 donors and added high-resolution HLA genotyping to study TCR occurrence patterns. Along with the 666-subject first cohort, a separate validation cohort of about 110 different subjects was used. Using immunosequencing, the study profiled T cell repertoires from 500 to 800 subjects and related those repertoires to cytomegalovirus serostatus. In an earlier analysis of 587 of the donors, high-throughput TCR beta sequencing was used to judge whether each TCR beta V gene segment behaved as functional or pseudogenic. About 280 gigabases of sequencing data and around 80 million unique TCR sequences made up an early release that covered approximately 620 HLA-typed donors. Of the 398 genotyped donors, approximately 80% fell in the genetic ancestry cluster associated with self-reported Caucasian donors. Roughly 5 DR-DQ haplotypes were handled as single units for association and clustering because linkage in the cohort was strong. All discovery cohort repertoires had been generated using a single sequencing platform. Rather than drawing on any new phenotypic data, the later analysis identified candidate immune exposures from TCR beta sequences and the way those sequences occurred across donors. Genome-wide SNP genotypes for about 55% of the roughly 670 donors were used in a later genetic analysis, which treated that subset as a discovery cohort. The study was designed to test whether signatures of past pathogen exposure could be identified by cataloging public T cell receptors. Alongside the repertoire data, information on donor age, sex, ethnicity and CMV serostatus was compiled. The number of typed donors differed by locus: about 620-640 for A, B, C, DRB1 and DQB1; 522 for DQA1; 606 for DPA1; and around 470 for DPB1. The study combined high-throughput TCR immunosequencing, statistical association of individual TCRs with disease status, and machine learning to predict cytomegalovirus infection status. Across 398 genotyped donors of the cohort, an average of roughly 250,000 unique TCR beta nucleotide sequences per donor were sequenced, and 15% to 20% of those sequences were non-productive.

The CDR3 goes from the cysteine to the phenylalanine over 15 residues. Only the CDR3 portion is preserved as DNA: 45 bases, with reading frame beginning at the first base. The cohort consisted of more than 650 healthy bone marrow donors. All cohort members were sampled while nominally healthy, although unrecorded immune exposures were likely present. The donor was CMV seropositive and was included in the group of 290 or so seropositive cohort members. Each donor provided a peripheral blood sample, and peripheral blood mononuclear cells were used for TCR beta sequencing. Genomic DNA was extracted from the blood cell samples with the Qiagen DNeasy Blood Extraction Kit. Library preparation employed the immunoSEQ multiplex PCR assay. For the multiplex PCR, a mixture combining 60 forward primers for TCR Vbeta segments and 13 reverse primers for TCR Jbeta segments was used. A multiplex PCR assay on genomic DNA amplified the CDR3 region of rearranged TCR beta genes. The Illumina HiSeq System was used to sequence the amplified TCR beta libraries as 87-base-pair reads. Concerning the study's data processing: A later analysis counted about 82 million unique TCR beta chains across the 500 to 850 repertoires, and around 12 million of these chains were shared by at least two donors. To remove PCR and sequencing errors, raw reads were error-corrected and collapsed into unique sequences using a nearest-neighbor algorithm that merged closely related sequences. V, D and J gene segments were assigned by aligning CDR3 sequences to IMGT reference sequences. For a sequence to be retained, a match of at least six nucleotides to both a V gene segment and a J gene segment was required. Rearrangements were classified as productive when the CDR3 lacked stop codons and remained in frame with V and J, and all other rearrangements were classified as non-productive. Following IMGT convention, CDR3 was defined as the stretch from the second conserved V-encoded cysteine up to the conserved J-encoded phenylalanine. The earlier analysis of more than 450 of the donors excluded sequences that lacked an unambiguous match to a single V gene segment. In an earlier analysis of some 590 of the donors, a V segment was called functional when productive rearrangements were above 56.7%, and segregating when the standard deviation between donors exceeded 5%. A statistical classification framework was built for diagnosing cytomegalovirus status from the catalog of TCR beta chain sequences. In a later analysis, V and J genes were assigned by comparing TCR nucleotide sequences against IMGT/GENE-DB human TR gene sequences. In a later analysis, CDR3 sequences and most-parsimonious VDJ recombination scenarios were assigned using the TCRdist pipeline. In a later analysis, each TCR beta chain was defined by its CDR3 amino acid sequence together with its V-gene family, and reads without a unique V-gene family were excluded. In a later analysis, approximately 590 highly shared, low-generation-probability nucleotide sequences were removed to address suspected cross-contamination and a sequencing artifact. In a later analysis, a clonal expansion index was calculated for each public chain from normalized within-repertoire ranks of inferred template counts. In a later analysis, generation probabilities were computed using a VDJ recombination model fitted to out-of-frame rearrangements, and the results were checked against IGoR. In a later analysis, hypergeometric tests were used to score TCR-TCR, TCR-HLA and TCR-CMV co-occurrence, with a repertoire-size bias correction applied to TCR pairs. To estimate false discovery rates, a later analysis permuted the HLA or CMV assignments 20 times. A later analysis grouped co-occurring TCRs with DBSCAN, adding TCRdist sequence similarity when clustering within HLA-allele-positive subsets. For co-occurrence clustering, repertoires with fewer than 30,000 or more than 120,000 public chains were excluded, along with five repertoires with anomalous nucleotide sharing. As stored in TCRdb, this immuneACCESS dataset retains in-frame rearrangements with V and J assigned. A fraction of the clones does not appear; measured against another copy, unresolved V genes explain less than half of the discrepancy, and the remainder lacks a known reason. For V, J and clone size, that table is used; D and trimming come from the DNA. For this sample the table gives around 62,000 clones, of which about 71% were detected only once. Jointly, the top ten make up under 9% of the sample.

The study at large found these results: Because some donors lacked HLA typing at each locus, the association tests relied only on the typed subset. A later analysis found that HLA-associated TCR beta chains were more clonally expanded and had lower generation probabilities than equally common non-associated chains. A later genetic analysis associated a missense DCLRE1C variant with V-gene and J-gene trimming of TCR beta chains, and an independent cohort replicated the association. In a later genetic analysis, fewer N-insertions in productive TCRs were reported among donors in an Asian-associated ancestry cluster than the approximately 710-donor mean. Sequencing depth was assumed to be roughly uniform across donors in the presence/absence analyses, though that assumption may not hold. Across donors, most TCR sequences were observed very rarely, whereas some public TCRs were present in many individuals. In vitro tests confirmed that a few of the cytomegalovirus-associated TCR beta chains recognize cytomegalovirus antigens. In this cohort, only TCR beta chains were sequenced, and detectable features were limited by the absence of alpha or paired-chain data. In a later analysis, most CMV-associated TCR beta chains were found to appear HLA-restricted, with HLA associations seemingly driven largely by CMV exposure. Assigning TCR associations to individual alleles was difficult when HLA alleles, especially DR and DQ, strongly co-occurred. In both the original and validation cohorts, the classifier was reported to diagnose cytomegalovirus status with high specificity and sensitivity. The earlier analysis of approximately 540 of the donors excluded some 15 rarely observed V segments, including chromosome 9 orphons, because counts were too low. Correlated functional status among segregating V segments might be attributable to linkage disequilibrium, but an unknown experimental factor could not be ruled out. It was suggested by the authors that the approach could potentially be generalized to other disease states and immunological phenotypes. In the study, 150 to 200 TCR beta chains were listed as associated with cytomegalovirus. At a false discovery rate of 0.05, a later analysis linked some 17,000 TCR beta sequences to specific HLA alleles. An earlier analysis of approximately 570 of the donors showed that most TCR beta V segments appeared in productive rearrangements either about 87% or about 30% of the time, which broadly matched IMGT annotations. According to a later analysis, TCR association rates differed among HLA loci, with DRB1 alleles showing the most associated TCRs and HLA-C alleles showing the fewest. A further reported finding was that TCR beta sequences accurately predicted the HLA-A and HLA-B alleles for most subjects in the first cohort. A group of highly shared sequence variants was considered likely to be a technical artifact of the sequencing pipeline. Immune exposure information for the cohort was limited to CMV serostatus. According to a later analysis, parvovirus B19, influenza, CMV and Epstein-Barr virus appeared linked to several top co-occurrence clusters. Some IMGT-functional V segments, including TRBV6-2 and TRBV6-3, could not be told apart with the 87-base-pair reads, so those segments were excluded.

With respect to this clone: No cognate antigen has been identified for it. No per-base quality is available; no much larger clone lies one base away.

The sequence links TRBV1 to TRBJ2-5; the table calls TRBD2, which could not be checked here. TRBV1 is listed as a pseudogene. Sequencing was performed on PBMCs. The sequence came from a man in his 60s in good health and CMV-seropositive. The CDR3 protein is CTSSKNGGADETQYF. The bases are TGCACCAGCAGCAAGAACGGGGGGGCGGATGAGACCCAGTACTTC.